This T cell receptor beta chain was profiled in a study of neurological immune-mediated disorders. A single record per CDR3 protein comes from TCRdb applying MiXCR to the 5' RACE reads. The sample consists of roughly 30,000 distinct CDR3 sequences, over 4% of them appearing once. This clonotype has ten or more counts. The specimen sequenced was PBMCs. The TCR was taken from a man younger than 35 in good health.

CDR3 nucleotides: TGTGCCAGCAGACCCGACGGACTAGCTGCCTACGAGCAGTACTTC. This gives the protein CASRPDGLAAYEQYF. The chain couples TRBV6-2 or TRBV6-3 to TRBJ2-7; TRBD2 matches 8 bases. Looked up from germline, CDR1 is MNHEY and CDR2 is SVGEGT. The CDR3 consists of 15 residues. V trimming: 6 bases; J trimming: 2 bases; junction bases outside the gene matches: 9.